These 7 T cell receptor beta chains came from one sample sequenced in a study of shared clonotypes between healthy human individuals. Assay: immunoSEQ multiplex PCR; the TCRdb copy retains only in-frame clones and omits some. This repertoire shows about 2.1 million clones, over 85% found once; its top ten account for around 1.7%. Terminally differentiated effector memory CD45RA+ cells were excluded by CCR7 positive selection of CD45RO-negative cells. Sequenced: naive CD8+ T cells from PBMCs. These receptors originate from a young man in good health. Some clones in this sample may be carry-over from other donors' samples.

This sequence joins TRBV9 and TRBJ2-2; D call uncertain. V was cut by 5 bases and J by 0 bases, with 5 bases left in between. This CDR3 spans 13 amino acids. Germline CDR1 reads SGDLS; CDR2 reads YYNGEE. CDR3 sequence: CASSQSNTGELFF. CDR3 DNA: TGTGCCAGCAGTCAGTCGAACACCGGGGAGCTGTTTTTT.

A single count supports this clone. The V call is TRBV14, the J call TRBJ2-3; 14 bases align to TRBD2. After removal of 4 bases from V and 4 bases from J, the junction contained 4 bases not matched to a gene. Germline lookup yields CDR1 SGHDN and CDR2 FVKESK. The CDR3 sequence is 16 residues long. DNA of the CDR3: TGTGCCAGCAGCCGACGACTAGCGGGAGGGCCAGATACGCAGTATTTT. Its translation is CASSRRLAGGPDTQYF.

The V and J genes are TRBV28 and TRBJ2-1, with TRBD1 matching 7 bases. The CDR3 extends over 14 amino acids. Trimming took 6 bases from V and 3 from J; bases not matched to a gene: 5. Germline-derived CDR1 and CDR2 are MDHEN and SYDVKM. CDR3 amino acids: CASSLGGLYNEQFF. CDR3 DNA sequence: TGTGCCAGCAGCTTAGGGGGCCTCTACAATGAGCAGTTCTTC.

The chain carries TRBV4-1 and TRBJ2-7; D not certain. The CDR3 length is 12 residues. Germline values: CDR1 MGHRA, CDR2 YSYEKL. Trimming removed 3 bases from V and 5 bases from J, with 8 bases in between. The CDR3 coding sequence is TGCGCCAGCAGCCACGGCGCCGACGAGCAGTACTTC. It codes for CASSHGADEQYF.

V gene TRBV2 combines with J gene TRBJ1-1, with D possibly TRBD1 on 6 matching bases. Germline V gives CDR1 SNHLY, CDR2 FYNNEI. CDR3 length: 15 amino acids. Trimming removed 10 bases from V and 6 bases from J, with 24 bases in between. CDR3 DNA sequence: TGTGCCAACCCTAGGGGTAGGGGGTTCAGCGCTGAAGCTTTCTTT. Translating gives CANPRGRGFSAEAFF.

The chain employs TRBV15 and TRBJ2-7, with D possibly TRBD1 on 5 matching bases. The CDR3 totals 13 residues. With 4 bases removed from V and 7 bases from J, the gap between germline ends came to 14 bases. Germline CDR1 is LNHNV and CDR2 is YYDKDF (reference sequence). CDR3 in DNA: TGTGCCACCAGCATATCAGGGTTGTGGGAGCAGTACTTC. Its translation: CATSISGLWEQYF.

V usage is TRBV27 and J usage is TRBJ2-7; D not resolved. The CDR3 totals 12 residues. V lost 10 bases and J lost 0, with 10 bases in between. Germline V gene lookup returns CDR1 MNHEY and CDR2 SMNVEV (reference sequence). The CDR3 nucleotides are TGTGCCACCGGGTATACCTCCTACGAGCAGTACTTC. This translates into CATGYTSYEQYF.